This T cell receptor beta chain came from a study of T cells in Graves' hyperthyroidism and ophthalmopathy. The CDR3 has 16 amino acids. V was pared by 5 bases and J by 9 bases, with 9 bases of the junction left unmatched. The germline gives CDR1 MNHNS, CDR2 SASEGT. Whole-study results and caveats: Most expanded thyroid clonotypes above 0.001 also appeared in blood.

What was amplified from RNA transcripts were TCR beta CDR3 regions. An initial round of RT-PCR targeting the TCR CDR3 relied on the HTBI primer set. TCRdb reanalysed the multiplex PCR reads using MiXCR and keeps one entry per CDR3 protein. The sample carries more than 650,000 distinct CDR3 sequences, 11% to 15% recorded once. This clonotype was counted only a few times. Its antigen is not identified. The sequenced sample consisted of blood. This rearrangement joins TRBV6-1 to TRBJ2-1, with 14 bases that match TRBD2. The receptor's source is a woman between 18 and 30 years old with Graves' hyperthyroidism. CDR3 amino acids: CASSPGTSGSNSEQFF. DNA of the CDR3: TGTGCCAGCAGTCCAGGGACTAGCGGGAGTAATAGTGAGCAGTTCTTC.